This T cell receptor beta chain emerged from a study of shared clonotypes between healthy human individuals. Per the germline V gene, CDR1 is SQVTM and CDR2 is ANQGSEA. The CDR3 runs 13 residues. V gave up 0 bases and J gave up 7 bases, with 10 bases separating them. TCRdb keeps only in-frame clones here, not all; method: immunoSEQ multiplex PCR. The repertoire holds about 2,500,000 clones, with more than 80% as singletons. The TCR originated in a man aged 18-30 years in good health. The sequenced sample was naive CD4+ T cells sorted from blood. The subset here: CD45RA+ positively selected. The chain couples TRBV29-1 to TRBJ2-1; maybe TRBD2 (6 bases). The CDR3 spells CSVEDLGRNEQFF. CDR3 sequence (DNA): TGCAGCGTTGAAGATCTAGGGAGGAATGAGCAGTTCTTC.